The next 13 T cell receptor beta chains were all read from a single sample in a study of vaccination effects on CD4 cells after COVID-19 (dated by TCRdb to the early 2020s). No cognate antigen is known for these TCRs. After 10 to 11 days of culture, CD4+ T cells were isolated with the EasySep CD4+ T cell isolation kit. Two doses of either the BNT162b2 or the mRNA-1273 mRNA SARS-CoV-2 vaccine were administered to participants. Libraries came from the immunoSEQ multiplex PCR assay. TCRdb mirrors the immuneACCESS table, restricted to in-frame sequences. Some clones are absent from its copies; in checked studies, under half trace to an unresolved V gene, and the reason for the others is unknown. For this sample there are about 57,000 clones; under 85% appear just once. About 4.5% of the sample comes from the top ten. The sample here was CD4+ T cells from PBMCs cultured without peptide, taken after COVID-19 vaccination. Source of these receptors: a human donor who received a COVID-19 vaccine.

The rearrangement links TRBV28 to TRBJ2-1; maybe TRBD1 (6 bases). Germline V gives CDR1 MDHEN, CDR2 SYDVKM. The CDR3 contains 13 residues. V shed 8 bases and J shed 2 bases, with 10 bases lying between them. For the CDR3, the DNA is TGTGCCAGCCTGGGACAAGCCTACAATGAGCAGTTCTTC. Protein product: CASLGQAYNEQFF.

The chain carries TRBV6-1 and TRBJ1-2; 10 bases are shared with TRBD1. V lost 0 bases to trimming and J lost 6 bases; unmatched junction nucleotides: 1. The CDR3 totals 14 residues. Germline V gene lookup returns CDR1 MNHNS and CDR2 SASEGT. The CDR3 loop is CASSEAGTGDGYTF. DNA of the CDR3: TGTGCCAGCAGTGAAGCGGGGACAGGGGATGGCTACACCTTC.

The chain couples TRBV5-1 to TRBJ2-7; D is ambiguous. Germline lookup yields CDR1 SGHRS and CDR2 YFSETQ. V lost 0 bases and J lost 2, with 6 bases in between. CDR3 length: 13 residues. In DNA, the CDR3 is TGCGCCAGCAGCTTGGACACCCCCTACGAGCAGTACTTC. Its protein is CASSLDTPYEQYF.

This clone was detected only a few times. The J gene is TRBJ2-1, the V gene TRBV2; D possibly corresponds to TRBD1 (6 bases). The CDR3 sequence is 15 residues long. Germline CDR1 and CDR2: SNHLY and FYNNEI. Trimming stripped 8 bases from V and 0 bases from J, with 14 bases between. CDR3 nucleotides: TGTGCCAGCCGGAACAGGGTAAGCTCCTACAATGAGCAGTTCTTC. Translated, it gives CASRNRVSSYNEQFF. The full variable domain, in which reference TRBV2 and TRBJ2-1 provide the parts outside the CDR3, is EPEVTQTPSHQVTQMGQEVILRCVPISNHLYFYWYRQILGQKVEFLVSFYNNEISEKSEIFDDQFSVERPDGSNFTLKIRSTKLEDSAMYFCASRNRVSSYNEQFFGPGTRLTVL.

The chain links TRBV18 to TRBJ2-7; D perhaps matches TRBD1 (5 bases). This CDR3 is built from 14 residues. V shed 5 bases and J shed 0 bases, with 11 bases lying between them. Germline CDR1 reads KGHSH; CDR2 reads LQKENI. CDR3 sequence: CASSTTVDSYEQYF. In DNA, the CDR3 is TGTGCCAGCTCAACGACAGTAGACTCCTACGAGCAGTACTTC.

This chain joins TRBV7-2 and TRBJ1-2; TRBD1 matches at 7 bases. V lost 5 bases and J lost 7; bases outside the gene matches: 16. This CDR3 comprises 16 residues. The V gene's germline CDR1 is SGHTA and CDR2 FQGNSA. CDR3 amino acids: CASSQPGVGQAVGYTF. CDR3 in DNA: TGTGCCAGCAGCCAACCCGGGGTAGGACAGGCAGTTGGCTACACCTTC. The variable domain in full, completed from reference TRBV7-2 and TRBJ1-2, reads GAGVSQSPSNKVTEKGKDVELRCDPISGHTALYWYRQSLGQGLEFLIYFQGNSAPDKSGLPSDRFSAERTGGSVSTLTIQRTQQEDSAVYLCASSQPGVGQAVGYTFGSGTRLTVV.

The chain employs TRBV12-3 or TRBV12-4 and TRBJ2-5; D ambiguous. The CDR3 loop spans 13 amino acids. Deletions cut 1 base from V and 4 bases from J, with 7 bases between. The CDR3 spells CASSLDITETQYF. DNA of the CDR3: TGTGCCAGCAGTTTAGACATCACAGAGACCCAGTACTTC.

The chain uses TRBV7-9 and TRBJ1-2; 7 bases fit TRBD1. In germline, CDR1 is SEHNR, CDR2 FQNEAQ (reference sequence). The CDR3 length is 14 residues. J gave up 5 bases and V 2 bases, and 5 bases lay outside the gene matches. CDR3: CASSLNTGVYGYTF. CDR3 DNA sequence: TGTGCCAGCAGCTTAAACACAGGGGTTTATGGCTACACCTTC.

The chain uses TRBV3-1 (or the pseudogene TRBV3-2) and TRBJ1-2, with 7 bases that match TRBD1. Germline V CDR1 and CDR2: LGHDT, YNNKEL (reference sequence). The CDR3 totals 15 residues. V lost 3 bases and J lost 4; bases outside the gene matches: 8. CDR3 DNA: TGTGCCAGCAGCCAGGCCGGGACAGATATCTATGGCTACACCTTC. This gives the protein CASSQAGTDIYGYTF.

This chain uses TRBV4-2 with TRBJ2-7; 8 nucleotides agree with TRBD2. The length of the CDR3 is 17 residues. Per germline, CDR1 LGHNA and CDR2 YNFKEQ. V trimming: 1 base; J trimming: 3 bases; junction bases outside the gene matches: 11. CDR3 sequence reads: CASSQVVTSGTVYEQYF. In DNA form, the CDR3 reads TGTGCCAGCAGCCAAGTTGTCACTAGCGGAACGGTCTACGAGCAGTACTTC.

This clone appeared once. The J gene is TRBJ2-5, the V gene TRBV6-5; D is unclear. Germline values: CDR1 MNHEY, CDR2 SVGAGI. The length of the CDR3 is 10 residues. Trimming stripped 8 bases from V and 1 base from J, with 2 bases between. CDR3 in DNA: TGTGCCAGCGGCCAAGAGACCCAGTACTTC. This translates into CASGQETQYF.

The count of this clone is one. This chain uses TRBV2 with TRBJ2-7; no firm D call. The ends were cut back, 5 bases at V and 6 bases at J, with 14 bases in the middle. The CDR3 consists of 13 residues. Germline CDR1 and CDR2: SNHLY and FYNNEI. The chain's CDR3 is CASSSIPSGEQYF. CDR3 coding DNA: TGTGCCAGCAGTAGTATTCCATCGGGCGAGCAGTACTTC.

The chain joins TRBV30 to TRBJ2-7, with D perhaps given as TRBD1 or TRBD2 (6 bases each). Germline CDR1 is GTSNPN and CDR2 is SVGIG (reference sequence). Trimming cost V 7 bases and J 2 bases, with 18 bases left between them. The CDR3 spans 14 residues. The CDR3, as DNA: TGTGCCTCCGGGGGCCAGGGAAATACCTACGAGCAGTACTTC. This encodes CASGGQGNTYEQYF.